These 17 T cell receptor beta chains were sequenced from one sample in a study of technical replicates of blood from a handful of donors (dated by TCRdb to about 2017). Receptor amplification or capture employed the immunoSEQ multiplex PCR assay. What TCRdb holds here is the immuneACCESS table cut down to in-frame rearrangements. Part of the clones is not present; checked against another copy, under half of the missing clones reflect an unresolved V gene, and the others are unexplained. The sample profile shows around 76,000 clones; around nine tenths of them were found once. 0.25% to 0.35% of the sample comes from the top ten. The material sequenced was T cells isolated from PBMCs. The receptors were gathered from a human donor in good health.

This chain's CDR3 is CASSQGGGAQALYEQYF. CDR3 nucleotides: TGTGCCAGCAGCCAAGGTGGGGGGGCCCAGGCCTTGTACGAGCAGTACTTC. V gene TRBV4-2 combines with J gene TRBJ2-7; D possibly corresponds to TRBD2 (7 bases). V was cut by 1 base and J by 4 bases, with 20 bases left in between. Germline V gives CDR1 LGHNA, CDR2 YNFKEQ. CDR3 length equals 17 residues.

The V call is TRBV2, the J call TRBJ2-7; 7 nucleotides agree with TRBD2. Germline V gene sequence: CDR1 SNHLY, CDR2 FYNNEI. The CDR3 spans 15 residues. The J segment lost 0 bases and the V segment lost 7 bases, leaving 9 bases of the junction unmatched. For the CDR3, the DNA is TGTGCCAGCACCCAGGAGAGCGGGGACTCCTACGAGCAGTACTTC. This encodes CASTQESGDSYEQYF. Combining the CDR3 with reference TRBV2 and TRBJ2-7 gives the whole variable domain EPEVTQTPSHQVTQMGQEVILRCVPISNHLYFYWYRQILGQKVEFLVSFYNNEISEKSEIFDDQFSVERPDGSNFTLKIRSTKLEDSAMYFCASTQESGDSYEQYFGPGTRLTVT.

This sequence joins TRBV4-1 and TRBJ2-1; D is perhaps TRBD2 (5 bases). Trimming shortened V by 0 bases and J by 8 bases, and 14 bases separated the two germline ends. Per germline, CDR1 MGHRA and CDR2 YSYEKL. The CDR3 is 15 residues long. The CDR3 DNA reads as TGCGCCAGCAGCCAAGATACGGTAGCGCCCTATGAGCAGTTCTTC. Protein sequence: CASSQDTVAPYEQFF.

The table lists this clone with a few counts. The chain has TRBV5-6 and TRBJ1-1; D remains unclear. The CDR3 has 12 residues. Trimming stripped 1 base from V and 8 bases from J, with 9 bases between. CDR1 is SGHDT and CDR2 is YYEEEE in the germline V gene. This CDR3 reads CASSLTAGEAFF. CDR3 nucleotide sequence: TGTGCCAGCAGCTTGACTGCAGGAGAAGCTTTCTTT.

CDR3 residues: CASSLAGSSSYEQYF. CDR3 coding DNA: TGTGCCAGCAGCTTGGCGGGGAGTAGCTCCTACGAGCAGTACTTC. This sequence joins TRBV5-8 and TRBJ2-7, with D possibly TRBD2 on 5 matching bases. The CDR3 covers 15 residues. The V end was cut by 0 bases, the J end by 0 bases, with 10 bases between. The germline gives CDR1 SGHTS, CDR2 YDEGEE.

The chain joins TRBV4-1 to TRBJ2-1; 9 positions agree with TRBD1. CDR1 and CDR2 from the germline V gene are MGHRA and YSYEKL. The CDR3 has 17 amino acids. V lost 2 bases to trimming and J lost 6 bases; unmatched junction nucleotides: 11. The CDR3 loop is CASSQNFLDRGFNEQFF. The CDR3 region has the DNA TGCGCCAGCAGCCAAAACTTCTTGGACAGGGGATTCAATGAGCAGTTCTTC.

J is TRBJ2-5 and V is TRBV19; possibly TRBD2 for D (6 bases). This CDR3 region has 13 residues. The germline V gene encodes CDR1 LNHDA and CDR2 SQIVND (reference sequence). With 4 bases removed from V and 2 bases from J, the gap between germline ends came to 8 bases. CDR3: CASSKGLQETQYF. In nucleotides, the CDR3 is TGTGCCAGTAGTAAGGGACTGCAAGAGACCCAGTACTTC.

The V call is TRBV28, the J call TRBJ1-5; 7 bases are a match to TRBD1. This CDR3 is 16 amino acids long. V was pared by 7 bases and J by 3 bases, with 12 bases of the junction left unmatched. Germline CDR1 and CDR2: MDHEN and SYDVKM. In DNA, the CDR3 is TGTGCCAGCACCATAGGGGGACAGCTTTTCAATCAGCCCCAGCATTTT. This translates into CASTIGGQLFNQPQHF.

This clone showed up just once. The chain joins TRBV25-1 to TRBJ2-7, with D maybe TRBD2 (7 bases). V gave up 5 bases and J gave up 6 bases, with 20 bases separating them. The CDR3 length is 15 residues. Germline lookup yields CDR1 MGHDK and CDR2 SYGVNS. The CDR3 protein is CASSHGLRGGSEQYF. In DNA, the CDR3 is TGTGCCAGCAGTCACGGACTTAGGGGGGGGAGCGAGCAGTACTTC.

The chain is built from TRBV27 and TRBJ2-2; TRBD2 is a possible D gene (5 bases). The V gene lost 1 base and the J gene lost 3 bases, with 12 bases spanning the gap. The germline CDR1 and CDR2 sequences are MNHEY and SMNVEV (reference sequence). The CDR3 loop spans 16 amino acids. The CDR3 sequence: CASSLFTGRDTGELFF. In DNA form, the CDR3 reads TGTGCCAGCAGTTTATTTACGGGAAGGGACACCGGGGAGCTGTTTTTT.

The chain combines TRBV1 with TRBJ2-1; TRBD2 reflects the table's D call only, with no check against the DNA. TRBV1 is reported as a pseudogene. The CDR3 loop spans 14 amino acids. CDR3 in DNA: TGCACCAGCAGCAAACACGACTTAGAAAGAACGCAGTTCTTC. This encodes CTSSKHDLERTQFF.

The V and J genes are TRBV19 and TRBJ1-1; TRBD1 might be the D (5 bases). The CDR3 totals 13 residues. Germline V gene lookup returns CDR1 LNHDA and CDR2 SQIVND (reference sequence). Deletions cut 7 bases from V and 4 bases from J, with 13 bases between. The CDR3 loop is CASISIDSTEAFF. As DNA, the CDR3 is TGTGCCAGTATCAGCATCGACAGCACTGAAGCTTTCTTT.

V usage is TRBV6-5 and J usage is TRBJ2-7; 9 bases fit TRBD2. Germline-derived CDR1 and CDR2 are MNHEY and SVGAGI. The CDR3 has 15 residues. V was pared by 3 bases and J by 4 bases, with 7 bases of the junction left unmatched. CDR3 protein: CASSYLGGRGYEQYF. CDR3 DNA: TGTGCCAGCAGTTATCTCGGCGGGAGGGGTTACGAGCAGTACTTC.

V gene TRBV6-1 combines with J gene TRBJ2-1; 8 bases are a match to TRBD2. The V gene's germline CDR1 is MNHNS and CDR2 SASEGT. The CDR3 runs 13 residues. Germline trimming cut 11 bases from V and 7 bases from J; bases unmatched to any gene: 10. CDR3 nucleotide sequence: TGTGCCGGAGGGACTAGGATTTCGAATGAGCAGTTCTTC. The encoded protein is CAGGTRISNEQFF.

J is TRBJ1-2 and V is TRBV7-9; D perhaps matches TRBD1 (6 bases). Germline values: CDR1 SEHNR, CDR2 FQNEAQ (reference sequence). V was trimmed by 3 bases and J by 6 bases, leaving 11 bases between them. The CDR3 totals 13 residues. The CDR3 spells CASSLGRQDGYTF. CDR3 coding DNA: TGTGCCAGCAGCTTGGGGCGACAGGATGGCTACACCTTC.

This CDR3 reads CASSLAGLSYEQYF. CDR3 nucleotide sequence: TGTGCCAGCAGTTTGGCAGGGCTATCCTACGAGCAGTACTTC. This chain joins TRBV25-1 and TRBJ2-7; possible D gene TRBD1, 5 bases. Trimming took 5 bases from V and 1 from J, leaving 12 bases between them. CDR3 size: 14 residues. In germline, CDR1 is MGHDK, CDR2 SYGVNS.

The rearrangement uses TRBV30 and TRBJ2-1; TRBD2 agrees at 9 bases. CDR1 and CDR2 from the germline V gene are GTSNPN and SVGIG (reference sequence). The trim removed 1 base at V and 10 bases at J, leaving 14 bases unmatched. The CDR3 contains 16 residues. The CDR3 sequence: CAWSAGAGGPTREQFF. As DNA, the CDR3 is TGTGCCTGGAGTGCCGGAGCGGGGGGCCCGACACGGGAGCAGTTCTTC. The full variable domain, its missing parts supplied by reference TRBV30 and TRBJ2-1, is SQTIHQWPATLVQPVGSPLSLECTVEGTSNPNLYWYRQAAGRGLQLLFYSVGIGQISSEVPQNLSASRPQDRQFILSSKKLLLSDSGFYLCAWSAGAGGPTREQFFGPGTRLTVL.